The 19 T cell receptor beta chains reported below all come from one sample, sequenced in a study of blood T cell repertoires in COVID-19. Repertoires were generated with immunoSEQ multiplex PCR, while TCRdb's copy carries only in-frame clones and drops some. The profile shows about 230,000 clones, approximately 85% of them singletons. The sample was peripheral blood. The origin of the receptors is a man between 35 and 55 years old with acute or convalescent COVID-19.

This clone was seen only once. The CDR3 loop is CASSQDRNTGELFF. CDR3 DNA sequence: TGTGCCAGCAGCCAAGACAGGAACACCGGGGAGCTGTTTTTT. V is TRBV3-1 (or the pseudogene TRBV3-2) and J is TRBJ2-2, with D hard to call. Germline CDR1 is LGHDT and CDR2 is YNNKEL (reference sequence). The CDR3 extends over 14 amino acids. Trimming removed 0 bases at V and 1 base at J, with 3 bases between.

This clone was observed a handful of times. The chain uses TRBV29-1 and TRBJ1-2; 10 nucleotides agree with TRBD1. Trimming took 7 bases from V and 3 from J; bases not matched to a gene: 5. Germline loops: CDR1 SQVTM, CDR2 ANQGSEA. The CDR3 extends over 13 amino acids. The CDR3 is CSGWTGGDYGYTF. The CDR3, as DNA: TGCAGCGGCTGGACAGGGGGAGACTATGGCTACACCTTC.

This clone was observed a handful of times. The rearrangement uses TRBV11-2 and TRBJ2-7; D is unresolved. The CDR3 sequence is 11 residues long. The germline V and J ends were trimmed by 6 bases and 4 bases, with 7 bases remaining between them. CDR1 is SGHAT and CDR2 is FQNNGV in the germline V gene. CDR3 loop: CASRINYEQYF. In nucleotides, the CDR3 is TGTGCCAGCAGAATTAATTACGAGCAGTACTTC.

The chain carries TRBV30 and TRBJ2-7; a possible D gene is TRBD2 (5 bases). There are 12 residues in the CDR3. V gave up 2 bases and J gave up 3 bases, with 8 bases separating them. Germline assignment: CDR1 GTSNPN and CDR2 SVGIG (reference sequence). The CDR3 sequence is CAWSMGDYEQYF. CDR3 bases: TGTGCCTGGAGTATGGGAGACTACGAGCAGTACTTC.

The genes are TRBV4-2 and TRBJ1-2; TRBD1 aligns across 9 bases. The J segment lost 8 bases and the V segment lost 1 base, leaving 8 bases of the junction unmatched. The CDR3 has 15 amino acids. Germline V gene lookup returns CDR1 LGHNA and CDR2 YNFKEQ. The CDR3 nucleotides read TGTGCCAGCAGCCAAGGGGACAGGGAGCAGGGCGGCTACACCTTC. Translating it yields CASSQGDREQGGYTF.

A single count supports this clone. The V call is TRBV7-9, the J call TRBJ1-2, with 7 bases identical to TRBD1. Germline V gene data show CDR1 as SEHNR and CDR2 as FQNEAQ (reference sequence). V dropped 3 bases and J dropped 3; count of bases not matched to a gene: 7. The CDR3 is made up of 15 amino acids. The CDR3 DNA reads as TGTGCCAGCAGCTTGCGACAGGGAGGCGACTATGGCTACACCTTC. The encoded protein is CASSLRQGGDYGYTF.

CDR3: CASRGQVENTGELFF. CDR3 DNA sequence: TGTGCCAGTAGGGGACAGGTAGAAAACACCGGGGAGCTGTTTTTT. This chain links TRBV19 with TRBJ2-2; 8 bases map to TRBD1. Germline lookup yields CDR1 LNHDA and CDR2 SQIVND (reference sequence). CDR3 size: 15 residues. V lost 6 bases to trimming and J lost 2 bases; unmatched junction nucleotides: 5.

This CDR3 is CASRTPTGINQPQHF. In DNA, the CDR3 is TGTGCCAGCCGAACTCCCACAGGCATAAATCAGCCCCAGCATTTT. The chain employs TRBV28 and TRBJ1-5; D perhaps matches TRBD1 (5 bases). Germline V CDR1 and CDR2: MDHEN, SYDVKM. CDR3 length: 15 residues. Trimming shortened V by 8 bases and J by 4 bases, and 18 bases separated the two germline ends.

This clone came up a few times. V gene TRBV6-2 or TRBV6-3 combines with J gene TRBJ1-6; D not resolved. V was pared by 2 bases and J by 6 bases, with 8 bases between. The germline V gene has CDR1 MNHEY and CDR2 SVGEGT. The CDR3 spans 14 residues. The chain's CDR3 is CASSYGESNSPLHF. As DNA, the CDR3 is TGTGCCAGCAGTTACGGGGAGTCTAATTCACCCCTCCACTTT.

V and J are TRBV7-2 and TRBJ2-7, with 8 bases fitting TRBD1. Germline values: CDR1 SGHTA, CDR2 FQGNSA. V lost 3 bases and J lost 5; bases outside the gene matches: 9. This CDR3 contains 15 residues. The CDR3 protein is CASSLGGQGLNEQYF. DNA for the CDR3: TGTGCCAGCAGCTTGGGAGGACAGGGCCTCAACGAGCAGTACTTC. The variable domain in full, completed from reference TRBV7-2 and TRBJ2-7, reads GAGVSQSPSNKVTEKGKDVELRCDPISGHTALYWYRQSLGQGLEFLIYFQGNSAPDKSGLPSDRFSAERTGGSVSTLTIQRTQQEDSAVYLCASSLGGQGLNEQYFGPGTRLTVT.

This chain joins TRBV6-5 and TRBJ2-1; TRBD1 matches at 8 bases. CDR3 length equals 16 residues. The germline V gene has CDR1 MNHEY and CDR2 SVGAGI. With 4 bases clipped from V and 3 bases from J, the junction kept 8 bases outside the gene matches. The CDR3 nucleotides are TGTGCCAGCAGTTCCCTCGGACAGGGATACTACAATGAGCAGTTCTTC. It translates to CASSSLGQGYYNEQFF.

The V call is TRBV19, the J call TRBJ1-5; 7 bases are shared with TRBD1. Trimming took 4 bases from V and 1 from J; bases not matched to a gene: 10. The germline V gene has CDR1 LNHDA and CDR2 SQIVND (reference sequence). The CDR3 is 17 residues long. The DNA of the CDR3 is TGTGCCAGTAGTAATGACAGGGTCGGGGCGAGCAATCAGCCCCAGCATTTT. Translating gives CASSNDRVGASNQPQHF.

J is TRBJ2-5 and V is TRBV10-2; 7 nucleotides align to TRBD2. Germline V gene lookup returns CDR1 WSHSY and CDR2 SAAADI. The trim removed 6 bases at V and 2 bases at J, leaving 9 bases unmatched. The CDR3 is 15 residues long. The CDR3 reads CASRPRGSGQETQYF. The CDR3 coding sequence is TGCGCCAGCAGGCCCCGGGGTAGCGGGCAAGAGACCCAGTACTTC.

The rearrangement uses TRBV3-1 (or the pseudogene TRBV3-2) and TRBJ1-2; TRBD1 matches at 7 bases. CDR1 is LGHDT, CDR2 YNNKEL, per germline (reference sequence). With 4 bases clipped from V and 0 bases from J, the junction kept 11 bases outside the gene matches. This CDR3 is 17 amino acids long. CDR3 sequence reads: CASSRGQAGRSNYGYTF. DNA of the CDR3: TGTGCCAGCAGCCGCGGACAGGCGGGGAGATCTAACTATGGCTACACCTTC.

The rearrangement uses TRBV5-1 and TRBJ2-1; 8 bases agree with TRBD1. Trimming at V came to 4 bases and at J to 3 bases, leaving 12 bases not matched to a gene. Germline V CDR1 and CDR2: SGHRS, YFSETQ. CDR3 length: 17 residues. The CDR3 spells CASSPGQASGNYNEQFF. CDR3 DNA sequence: TGCGCCAGCAGCCCGGGACAGGCTTCGGGAAACTACAATGAGCAGTTCTTC.

The rearrangement joins TRBV14 to TRBJ1-1; the match to TRBD1 covers 12 bases. J gave up 2 bases and V 3 bases, and 7 bases lay outside the gene matches. Germline CDR1 SGHDN, CDR2 FVKESK. The CDR3 sequence is 17 residues long. The chain's CDR3 is CASSHFRDRGLNTEAFF. CDR3 coding DNA: TGTGCCAGCAGCCACTTCCGGGACAGGGGGCTCAACACTGAAGCTTTCTTT.

The CDR3 protein is CASSLQGFNQPQHF. The CDR3 DNA reads as TGTGCCAGCAGCCTACAGGGGTTCAATCAGCCCCAGCATTTT. The chain uses TRBV6-6 and TRBJ1-5, with 7 nucleotides matching TRBD1. There are 14 residues in the CDR3. V was pared by 6 bases and J by 3 bases, with 5 bases of the junction left unmatched. Germline loops: CDR1 MNHNY, CDR2 SVGAGI (reference sequence).

The J gene is TRBJ1-2, the V gene TRBV11-2; 8 bases are a match to TRBD1. The germline V gene has CDR1 SGHAT and CDR2 FQNNGV. The ends lost 3 bases at V and 6 bases at J; junction bases unmatched: 6. CDR3 length equals 14 residues. CDR3 residues: CASSLNGQGNGYTF. The CDR3 bases are TGTGCCAGCAGCTTGAATGGACAGGGAAATGGCTACACCTTC.

This clone was recorded once. The gene calls are TRBV19 and TRBJ1-1; a weak D match, TRBD1 (5 bases). Trimming stripped 6 bases from V and 7 bases from J, with 12 bases between. CDR1 and CDR2 from the germline V gene are LNHDA and SQIVND (reference sequence). The CDR3 is 12 amino acids. The CDR3 nucleotides read TGTGCCAGTAGCGTCGGGGGGGATGAAGCTTTCTTT. The encoded protein is CASSVGGDEAFF.